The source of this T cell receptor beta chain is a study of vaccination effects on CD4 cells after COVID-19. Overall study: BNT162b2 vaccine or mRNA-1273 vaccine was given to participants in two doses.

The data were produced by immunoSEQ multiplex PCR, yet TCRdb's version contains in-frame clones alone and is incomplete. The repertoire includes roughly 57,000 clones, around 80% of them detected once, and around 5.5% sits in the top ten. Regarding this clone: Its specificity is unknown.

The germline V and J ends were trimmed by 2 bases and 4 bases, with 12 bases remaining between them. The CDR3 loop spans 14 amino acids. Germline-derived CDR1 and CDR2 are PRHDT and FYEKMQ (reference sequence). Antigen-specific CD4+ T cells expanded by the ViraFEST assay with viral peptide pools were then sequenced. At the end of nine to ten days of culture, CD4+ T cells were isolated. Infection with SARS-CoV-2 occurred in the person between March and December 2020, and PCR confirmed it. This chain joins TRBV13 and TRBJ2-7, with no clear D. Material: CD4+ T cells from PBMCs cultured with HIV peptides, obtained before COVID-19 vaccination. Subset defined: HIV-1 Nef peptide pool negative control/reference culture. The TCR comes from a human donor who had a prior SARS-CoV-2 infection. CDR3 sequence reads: CASSLSPSVYEQYF. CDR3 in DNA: TGTGCCAGCAGCTTATCACCAAGTGTGTACGAGCAGTACTTC.